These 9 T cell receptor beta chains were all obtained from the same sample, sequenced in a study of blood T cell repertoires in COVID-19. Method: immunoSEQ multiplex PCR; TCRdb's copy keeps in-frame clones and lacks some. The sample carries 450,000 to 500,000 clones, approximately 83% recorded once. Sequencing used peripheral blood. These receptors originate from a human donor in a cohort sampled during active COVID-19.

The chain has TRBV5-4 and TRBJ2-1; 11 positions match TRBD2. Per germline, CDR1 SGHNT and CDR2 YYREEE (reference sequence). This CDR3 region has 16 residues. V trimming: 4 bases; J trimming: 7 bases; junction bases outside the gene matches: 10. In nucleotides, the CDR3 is TGTGCCAGCAGCACCTTAGCGGGAGGGCCTTATAATGAGCAGTTCTTC. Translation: CASSTLAGGPYNEQFF.

CDR3 nucleotides: TGTGCCAGCAGTTTCCAACAGGATAGCTATGGCTACACCTTC. Translated: CASSFQQDSYGYTF. The genes are TRBV27 and TRBJ1-2; possibly TRBD1 for D (5 bases). Germline V lookup: CDR1 MNHEY, CDR2 SMNVEV (reference sequence). The CDR3 runs to 14 residues. Trimming removed 3 bases from V and 4 bases from J, with 12 bases in between.

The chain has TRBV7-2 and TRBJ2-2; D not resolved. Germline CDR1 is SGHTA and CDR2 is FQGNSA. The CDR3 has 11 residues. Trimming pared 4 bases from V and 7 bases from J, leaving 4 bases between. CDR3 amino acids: CASSSYGELFF. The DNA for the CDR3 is TGTGCCAGCAGCTCTTACGGGGAGCTGTTTTTT. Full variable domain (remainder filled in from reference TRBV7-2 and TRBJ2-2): GAGVSQSPSNKVTEKGKDVELRCDPISGHTALYWYRQSLGQGLEFLIYFQGNSAPDKSGLPSDRFSAERTGGSVSTLTIQRTQQEDSAVYLCASSSYGELFFGEGSRLTVL.

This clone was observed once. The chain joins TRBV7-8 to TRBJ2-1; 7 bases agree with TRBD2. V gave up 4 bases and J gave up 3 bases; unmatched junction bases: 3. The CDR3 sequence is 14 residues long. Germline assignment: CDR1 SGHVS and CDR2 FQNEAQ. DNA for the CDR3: TGTGCCAGCAGCTGGCGGGAGTACTACAATGAGCAGTTCTTC. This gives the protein CASSWREYYNEQFF.

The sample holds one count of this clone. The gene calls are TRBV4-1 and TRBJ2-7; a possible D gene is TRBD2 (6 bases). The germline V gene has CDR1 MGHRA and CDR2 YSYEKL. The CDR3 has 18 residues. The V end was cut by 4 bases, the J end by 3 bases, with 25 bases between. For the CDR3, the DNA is TGCGCCAGCAGCCGACTTGGAGGGGCAGGCTCCCAGCGCTACGAGCAGTACTTC. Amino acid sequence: CASSRLGGAGSQRYEQYF.

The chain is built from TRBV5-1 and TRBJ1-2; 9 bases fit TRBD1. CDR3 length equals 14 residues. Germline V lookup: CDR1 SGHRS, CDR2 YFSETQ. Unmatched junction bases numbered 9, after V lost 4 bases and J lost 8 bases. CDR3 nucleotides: TGCGCCAGCAGCACCCTGACAGGGGGTGAAGGCTACACCTTC. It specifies CASSTLTGGEGYTF.

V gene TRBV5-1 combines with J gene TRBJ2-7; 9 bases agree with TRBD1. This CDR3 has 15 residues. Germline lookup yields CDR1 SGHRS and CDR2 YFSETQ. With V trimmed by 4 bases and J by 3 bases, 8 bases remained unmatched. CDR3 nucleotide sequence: TGCGCCAGCAGCCCCGTCGGGACAGGGAACTACGAGCAGTACTTC. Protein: CASSPVGTGNYEQYF.

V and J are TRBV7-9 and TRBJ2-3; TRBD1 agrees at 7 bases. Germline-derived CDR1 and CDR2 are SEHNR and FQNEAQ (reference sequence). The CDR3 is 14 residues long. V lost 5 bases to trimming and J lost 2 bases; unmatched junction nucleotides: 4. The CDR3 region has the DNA TGTGCCAGCAGCCCCGGACAGGCCACAGATACGCAGTATTTT. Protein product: CASSPGQATDTQYF.

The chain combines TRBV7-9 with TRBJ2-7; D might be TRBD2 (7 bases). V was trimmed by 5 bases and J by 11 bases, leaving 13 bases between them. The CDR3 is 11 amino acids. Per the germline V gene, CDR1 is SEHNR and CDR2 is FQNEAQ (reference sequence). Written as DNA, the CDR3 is TGTGCCAGCAGCATGGGGGGGCTAGAGTACTTC. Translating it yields CASSMGGLEYF.